The sample holds a few counts of the clone carrying this T cell receptor beta chain. Its antigen remains unidentified. This entry belongs to a study of human T cells and chemical hapten exposure. Whole-study results and caveats: Sensitization with DPC brought no change to TCRs above 1 in 1000 in frequency.

For the library, individual cDNA molecules each received unique molecular identifiers. MiXCR, run by TCRdb on the RACE reads, gives a single entry per CDR3 protein. The sample shows roughly 100,000 distinct CDR3 sequences, about 8.7% of them seen only once. This sample's time point: healthy volunteer bleed at 2 weeks. It was from unfractionated whole blood that total RNA was extracted. The origin of this receptor is a female donor in good health. Some clones in this sample may be carry-over from other donors' samples. The sequencing input was whole blood.

CDR3 DNA sequence: TGTGCCGCCGGAGGGGAGGAAAAACTGTTTTTT. This gives the protein CAAGGEEKLFF. This rearrangement joins TRBV30 to TRBJ1-4, with D possibly TRBD1 on 5 matching bases. This CDR3 region has 11 residues. V lost 8 bases and J 8 bases, leaving 12 bases between the germline ends. CDR1 GTSNPN and CDR2 SVGIG come from the germline V gene (reference sequence).